The 3 T cell receptor beta chains below come from one sample, sequenced in a study of CD8 T cells in Susac syndrome. An input of roughly 0.5 to 1 ug of RNA was subjected to reverse transcription using random hexamers. TCRdb redid the calling of the immunoSEQ multiplex PCR reads with MiXCR, one entry per CDR3 protein. The data contain about 300,000 distinct CDR3 sequences, approximately 85% of them seen just once; the ten biggest clones take up around 0.22%. Material: CD8+ T cells from PBMCs. All receptors derive from a human donor with multiple sclerosis.

This clonotype was detected a few times. V and J are TRBV2 and TRBJ2-2; D remains ambiguous. V dropped 7 bases and J dropped 5 bases, with 11 bases sitting between them. The CDR3 loop spans 13 amino acids. Per germline, CDR1 SNHLY and CDR2 FYNNEI. CDR3 sequence reads: CASTGEETGELFF. The CDR3 DNA is TGTGCCAGCACCGGAGAGGAAACCGGGGAGCTGTTTTTT.

The chain links TRBV19 to TRBJ1-1, with D perhaps TRBD1 (5 bases). Germline values: CDR1 LNHDA, CDR2 SQIVND (reference sequence). This CDR3 contains 14 residues. V shed 6 bases and J shed 7 bases, with 18 bases lying between them. The CDR3: CASSFGHPRGEAFF. The CDR3 DNA is TGTGCCAGTAGCTTCGGACACCCGAGGGGTGAAGCTTTCTTT.

DNA for the CDR3: TGTGCCAGCAGCCCGGACGGAGCGAACACTGAAGCTTTCTTT. Translation: CASSPDGANTEAFF. The gene calls are TRBV12-3 or TRBV12-4 and TRBJ1-1; D is unresolved. This CDR3 contains 14 residues. Between the trimmed V and J ends, which lost 6 bases and 1 base, there was a span of 12 bases.